The 19 T cell receptor beta chains below were found in one sample sequenced in a study of glioma-infiltrating T cells after dendritic cell vaccination. Profiled with immunoSEQ multiplex PCR; TCRdb holds only in-frame clones, not every one. There are more than 85,000 clones in the sample; around 85% occur only once, and under 3% lies in the top ten. The sequenced sample was blood, obtained before dendritic cell vaccination. These receptors came from a human donor with glioblastoma.

The chain is built from TRBV7-2 and TRBJ2-3; a weak D match, TRBD1 (5 bases). The CDR3 has 13 residues. The ends were cut back, 2 bases at V and 8 bases at J, with 11 bases in the middle. Germline lookup yields CDR1 SGHTA and CDR2 FQGNSA. CDR3 residues: CASSLQGFGTQYF. The CDR3 nucleotides read TGTGCCAGCAGCTTACAGGGTTTCGGTACGCAGTATTTT.

The J gene is TRBJ1-1, the V gene TRBV5-1, with 10 bases matching TRBD1. The V gene's germline CDR1 is SGHRS and CDR2 YFSETQ. CDR3 length: 16 residues. J gave up 3 bases and V 7 bases, and 12 bases lay outside the gene matches. In DNA, the CDR3 is TGCGCCAGCTCAGGGACAGGGGTTTTTTGGGACACTGAAGCTTTCTTT. This codes for CASSGTGVFWDTEAFF.

V gene TRBV5-1 combines with J gene TRBJ1-1; perhaps TRBD1 as D (6 bases). The CDR3 totals 14 residues. With 4 bases removed from V and 3 bases from J, the gap between germline ends came to 13 bases. Germline V CDR1 and CDR2: SGHRS, YFSETQ. CDR3 in DNA: TGCGCCAGCAGCGGACAACAGGGCTACACTGAAGCTTTCTTT. It encodes CASSGQQGYTEAFF.

This clone appeared once. The CDR3 loop is CASSRLAGVSDTQYF. In DNA form, the CDR3 reads TGTGCCAGCAGCCGACTAGCGGGAGTATCAGATACGCAGTATTTT. The chain combines TRBV7-8 with TRBJ2-3, with 12 bases identical to TRBD2. Germline values: CDR1 SGHVS, CDR2 FQNEAQ. CDR3 size: 15 residues. V lost 5 bases to trimming and J lost 4 bases; unmatched junction nucleotides: 4. The variable domain in full, with the rest retrieved from reference TRBV7-8 and TRBJ2-3, is GAGVSQSPRYKVAKRGQDVALRCDPISGHVSLFWYQQALGQGPEFLTYFQNEAQLDKSGLPSDRFFAERPEGSVSTLKIQRTQQEDSAVYLCASSRLAGVSDTQYFGPGTRLTVL.

Note on this clone: The junction shows a germline mismatch at one end, possibly a read error. The J gene is TRBJ1-6, the V gene TRBV12-5, with TRBD1 as a possible D gene (5 bases). The germline gives CDR1 LGHNT, CDR2 FRNRAP. CDR3 length equals 15 residues. The CDR3 DNA reads as TGTGCTAGTGGCTTGGCCCAGGGTCTTAATTCACCCCTCCACTTT. This gives the protein CASGLAQGLNSPLHF.

This sequence joins TRBV19 and TRBJ2-1; 9 bases line up with TRBD2. Germline values: CDR1 LNHDA, CDR2 SQIVND (reference sequence). This CDR3 has 17 amino acids. Germline trimming cut 5 bases from V and 7 bases from J; bases unmatched to any gene: 15. The CDR3, as DNA: TGTGCCAGTAGTCCCCGGGGTAGCGGGAGAGGAACGAATGAGCAGTTCTTC. Translated: CASSPRGSGRGTNEQFF.

J is TRBJ2-2 and V is TRBV7-6, with 13 bases matching TRBD2. V was clipped by 5 bases and J by 5 bases; unmatched bases: 8. The CDR3 spans 17 residues. Germline loops: CDR1 SGHVS, CDR2 FNYEAQ. The CDR3 nucleotides are TGTGCCAGCAGCAAAGGACTAGCGGGAGTCGGGACCGGGGAGCTGTTTTTT. Residues: CASSKGLAGVGTGELFF.

V gene TRBV19 combines with J gene TRBJ2-1; TRBD2 matches at 7 bases. With V trimmed by 8 bases and J by 0 bases, 7 bases remained unmatched. Germline CDR1 LNHDA, CDR2 SQIVND (reference sequence). The CDR3 consists of 15 residues. The CDR3 here is CASALAGSSYNEQFF. The CDR3 DNA sequence: TGTGCCAGTGCATTAGCGGGTAGCTCCTACAATGAGCAGTTCTTC.

This clone was detected a few times. The rearrangement uses TRBV2 and TRBJ2-5; weak D call: TRBD2 (6 bases). This CDR3 comprises 12 residues. Germline V lookup: CDR1 SNHLY, CDR2 FYNNEI. V was trimmed by 10 bases and J by 7 bases, leaving 16 bases between them. DNA of the CDR3: TGTGCCACCCCGGAACTAGCCGGGACCCAGTACTTC. This gives the protein CATPELAGTQYF.

The CDR3, as DNA: TGCGCCAGCAGCCAAGATCTGGAGTCGGCTTTCTATGGCTACACCTTC. It specifies CASSQDLESAFYGYTF. The chain has TRBV4-1 and TRBJ1-2; no firm D call. Trimming took off 0 bases at V and 4 bases at J, with 15 bases between the two ends. Germline-derived CDR1 and CDR2 are MGHRA and YSYEKL. The CDR3 length is 16 residues.

This clone was seen just once. The gene calls are TRBV27 and TRBJ1-2, with unresolved D. V was trimmed by 6 bases and J by 2 bases, leaving 13 bases between them. Germline V lookup: CDR1 MNHEY, CDR2 SMNVEV (reference sequence). This CDR3 contains 14 residues. The CDR3 sequence: CASSPTYSNYGYTF. Written as DNA, the CDR3 is TGTGCCAGCAGCCCAACTTACAGCAACTATGGCTACACCTTC.

V and J are TRBV7-2 and TRBJ2-7, with 7 nucleotides matching TRBD2. CDR1 and CDR2 (germline): SGHTA, FQGNSA. V shed 8 bases and J 2 bases; nucleotides not matched to a gene: 12. CDR3 size: 15 residues. The CDR3 loop is CASAARASGTYEQYF. DNA for the CDR3: TGTGCCAGCGCCGCTCGAGCCAGCGGGACCTACGAGCAGTACTTC.

The V and J genes are TRBV5-1 and TRBJ2-2, with D possibly being TRBD1 (6 bases). CDR3 length equals 15 residues. V lost 4 bases to trimming and J lost 4 bases, with 14 bases between them. Germline V gene data show CDR1 as SGHRS and CDR2 as YFSETQ. This chain's CDR3 is CASSGSGHVTGELFF. The CDR3 nucleotides are TGCGCCAGCAGCGGTTCGGGACACGTCACCGGGGAGCTGTTTTTT.

This clone showed up just once. This chain links TRBV29-1 with TRBJ2-7, with 8 bases matching TRBD1. The V and J ends lost 4 bases and 7 bases, in that order; junction bases with no gene match: 9. The CDR3 length is 13 residues. Germline CDR1 and CDR2: SQVTM and ANQGSEA. The CDR3: CSVAPDRGGEQYF. In nucleotides, the CDR3 is TGCAGCGTTGCCCCCGACAGGGGCGGAGAGCAGTACTTC.

The chain employs TRBV7-6 and TRBJ2-3; possibly TRBD2 for D (6 bases). V lost 2 bases to trimming and J lost 6 bases, with 12 bases between them. This CDR3 region has 14 residues. The germline gives CDR1 SGHVS, CDR2 FNYEAQ. CDR3 coding DNA: TGTGCCAGCAGCTTATCACTAGCTGCCGATACGCAGTATTTT. This sequence encodes CASSLSLAADTQYF.

The gene calls are TRBV11-2 and TRBJ1-5; 8 nucleotides agree with TRBD1. The J segment lost 7 bases and the V segment lost 0 bases, leaving 5 bases of the junction unmatched. This CDR3 is built from 15 residues. Germline V gene data show CDR1 as SGHAT and CDR2 as FQNNGV. CDR3 nucleotides: TGTGCCAGCAGCTTAGATCCAGGGGGCAGACAGCCCCAGCATTTT. It encodes CASSLDPGGRQPQHF.

The rearrangement links TRBV5-1 to TRBJ1-2; maybe TRBD1 (6 bases). V lost 0 bases and J lost 7, with 13 bases in between. The CDR3 runs to 14 residues. CDR1 SGHRS and CDR2 YFSETQ come from the germline V gene. CDR3 in DNA: TGCGCCAGCAGCTTGGCACAGGGAACGCCTGGCTACACCTTC. Its translation: CASSLAQGTPGYTF.

J is TRBJ2-6 and V is TRBV7-3; maybe TRBD1 (5 bases). Germline V gene lookup returns CDR1 SGHTA and CDR2 FQGTGA. This CDR3 spans 16 amino acids. V lost 4 bases and J 4 bases, leaving 14 bases between the germline ends. The CDR3 here is CASSYAGFSGANVLTF. The CDR3 DNA follows: TGTGCCAGCAGCTACGCAGGGTTTTCGGGGGCCAACGTCCTGACTTTC.

This clone occurred once. The chain uses TRBV11-2 and TRBJ2-1, with 9 nucleotides matching TRBD2. Germline trimming cut 2 bases from V and 6 bases from J; bases unmatched to any gene: 8. The CDR3 has 16 amino acids. The germline V gene has CDR1 SGHAT and CDR2 FQNNGV. Here the CDR3 reads CASSLQGGLASNEQFF. CDR3 coding DNA: TGTGCCAGCAGCTTACAGGGGGGACTAGCCTCCAATGAGCAGTTCTTC. Full variable domain (missing parts from reference TRBV11-2 and TRBJ2-1): EAGVAQSPRYKIIEKRQSVAFWCNPISGHATLYWYQQILGQGPKLLIQFQNNGVVDDSQLPKDRFSAERLKGVDSTLKIQPAKLEDSAVYLCASSLQGGLASNEQFFGPGTRLTVL.